This T cell receptor beta chain was identified during a study of blood T cell repertoires in COVID-19. Across the study: The analysed material was cDNA or gDNA that came from T cells, B-cell-depleted T cells, or PBMCs.

CDR3 size: 15 residues. V lost 2 bases to trimming and J lost 0 bases, with 9 bases between them. The germline gives CDR1 MNHEY, CDR2 SVGAGI. Original methodology: Using reference gene primer amplification, nucleated cell counts were estimated. The repertoire was sequenced with immunoSEQ multiplex PCR; TCRdb's copy has only in-frame clones and lacks some. The D gene and trimming were derived from the DNA, and the V and J assignments and clone size from that table. The table includes about 61,000 clones, roughly 90% detected once. The clonotype comes from a woman aged 50 to 65 with active or convalescent COVID-19. This chain links TRBV6-5 with TRBJ2-3, with a weak D call TRBD2 (5 bases). The sequencing sample was made of peripheral blood. For the CDR3, the DNA is TGTGCCAGCAGTTACGCAGCGGTTAGCACAGATACGCAGTATTTT. It specifies CASSYAAVSTDTQYF.